The 4 T cell receptor beta chains below come from one sample, sequenced in a study of metastatic and nonmetastatic thyroid tumors. TCRdb re-clonotyped the PCR reads via MiXCR. Of tens of thousands of clones in the sample, approximately 15% were seen once. Not a single patient had been given any form of treatment at any point before undergoing thyroid surgery. The sample taken for sequencing was blood. All receptors derive from a female donor with papillary thyroid cancer or a benign thyroid nodule (not recorded which). Some clones in this sample may be carry-over from other donors' samples.

With respect to this clone: A much larger clone lies one base from this, so it may be a read error. The chain carries TRBV25-1 and TRBJ2-2; TRBD1 might be the D (5 bases). Germline assignment: CDR1 MGHDK and CDR2 SYGVNS. V dropped 3 bases and J dropped 4 bases, with 15 bases sitting between them. The CDR3 contains 16 residues. The CDR3 sequence: CASSERVGPGTGELFF. The DNA of the CDR3 is TGTGCCAGCAGTGAGCGAGTGGGGCCTGGCACCGGGGAGCTGTTTTTT.

The chain joins TRBV5-1 to TRBJ1-2; no definite D call. The CDR3 contains 14 residues. Trimming left V 4 bases short and J 0 bases short, with 10 bases between. Germline V gene lookup returns CDR1 SGHRS and CDR2 YFSETQ. CDR3 nucleotides: TGCGCCAGCAGCCCTGACACTACTAACTATGGCTACACCTTC. Its translation: CASSPDTTNYGYTF.

V gene TRBV4-3 combines with J gene TRBJ2-7; the match to TRBD2 covers 11 bases. V shed 1 base, J shed 1 base, and the junction held 0 bases outside the gene matches. This CDR3 is built from 15 residues. The germline V gene encodes CDR1 LGHNA and CDR2 YSLEER. CDR3 DNA sequence: TGCGCCAGCAGCCAAGCTAGCGGGAGGTCCTACGAGCAGTACTTC. Protein sequence: CASSQASGRSYEQYF.

This clone appeared many times. The chain combines TRBV11-2 with TRBJ2-7; 7 nucleotides agree with TRBD1. Germline V gives CDR1 SGHAT, CDR2 FQNNGV. J lost 5 bases, V lost 3 bases, and 10 bases had no gene match. There are 15 residues in the CDR3. The CDR3 loop is CASSFRRGLNDEQYF. For the CDR3, the DNA is TGTGCCAGCAGCTTTCGAAGGGGGCTTAACGACGAGCAGTACTTC.